The 5 T cell receptor beta chains in this list originate from one sample, sequenced in a study of cytomegalovirus exposure and HLA in healthy donors. Libraries were prepared by immunoSEQ multiplex PCR; TCRdb keeps only in-frame clonotypes and omits some of them. The sample includes tens of thousands of clones, roughly nine tenths of them seen just once. Input material: PBMCs. The source is a young woman in good health and CMV-seronegative.

V usage is TRBV21-1 and J usage is TRBJ2-2; TRBD1, as called in the table, went unchecked against the DNA. TRBV21-1 is noted as a pseudogene. The length of the CDR3 is 17 residues. The CDR3 reads CASRQGAGFGYMGELFF. The CDR3 DNA reads as TGTGCCAGCAGACAAGGGGCAGGGTTTGGGTATATGGGGGAGCTGTTTTTT.

The gene calls are TRBV5-3 and TRBJ2-1; D not resolved. TRBV5-3 is an ORF for which the function is uncertain. There are 13 residues in the CDR3. V lost 0 bases and J lost 7, with 8 bases in between. In DNA form, the CDR3 reads TGTGCCAGAAGCTTGGAAGCCCGGAATGAGCAGTTCTTC. Protein product: CARSLEARNEQFF.

J is TRBJ2-5 and V is TRBV2; 8 bases fit TRBD2. Germline lookup yields CDR1 SNHLY and CDR2 FYNNEI. V shed 7 bases and J 4 bases; nucleotides not matched to a gene: 17. The length of the CDR3 is 17 residues. The CDR3 loop is CASMLTWTSRGGETQYF. In DNA form, the CDR3 reads TGTGCCAGCATGCTCACCTGGACTAGCCGGGGGGGAGAGACCCAGTACTTC.

The V call is TRBV6-5, the J call TRBJ1-3; D remains unclear. The germline V gene encodes CDR1 MNHEY and CDR2 SVGAGI. CDR3 size: 15 residues. V dropped 2 bases and J dropped 4 bases, with 12 bases sitting between them. CDR3 bases: TGTGCCAGCAGTTACATGGAGAAGAGCGGAAACACCATATATTTT. Residues: CASSYMEKSGNTIYF.

This sequence joins TRBV29-1 and TRBJ1-2, with 9 bases lining up with TRBD1. V lost 3 bases and J lost 3; bases outside the gene matches: 5. There are 14 residues in the CDR3. Germline assignment: CDR1 SQVTM and CDR2 ANQGSEA. CDR3 sequence (DNA): TGCAGCGTTGATTTTGGGACAGGGCACTATGGCTACACCTTC. This encodes CSVDFGTGHYGYTF.